The 10 T cell receptor beta chains given below trace back to one sample, sequenced in a study of blood T cell repertoires in COVID-19. Sequenced by immunoSEQ multiplex PCR; TCRdb stores in-frame clones only, minus some. The table shows about 90,000 clones, with approximately 80% occurring only once. The sample consisted of peripheral blood. The source is a woman in her seventies with active or convalescent COVID-19.

The V gene is TRBV6-2 or TRBV6-3, the J gene TRBJ2-5, with a tentative D call TRBD2 (6 bases). The CDR3 is 15 amino acids. V was shortened by 2 bases and J by 5 bases, with 15 bases between the two germline ends. The germline gives CDR1 MNHEY, CDR2 SVGEGT. DNA for the CDR3: TGTGCCAGCAGTTACAATCGATTCGGGGGTGAGACCCAGTACTTC. Translation: CASSYNRFGGETQYF.

This rearrangement joins TRBV19 to TRBJ2-2, with no clear D. The V gene lost 7 bases and the J gene lost 2 bases, with 14 bases spanning the gap. The length of the CDR3 is 15 residues. Germline CDR1 reads LNHDA; CDR2 reads SQIVND (reference sequence). CDR3 sequence (DNA): TGTGCCAGTATTCCCCGAGAGATTAACACCGGGGAGCTGTTTTTT. Its protein product is CASIPREINTGELFF.

The table lists this clone with a few counts. The chain uses TRBV18 and TRBJ1-5, with 8 nucleotides matching TRBD1. V was pared by 3 bases and J by 9 bases, with 10 bases of the junction left unmatched. Germline CDR1 is KGHSH and CDR2 is LQKENI. CDR3 length equals 15 residues. The CDR3 nucleotides are TGTGCCAGCTCACCTACCGGGACAGGCGGCGGGCCCCAGCATTTT. It specifies CASSPTGTGGGPQHF.

The chain uses TRBV11-3 and TRBJ2-1; 8 positions agree with TRBD2. The J segment lost 7 bases and the V segment lost 2 bases, leaving 7 bases of the junction unmatched. The V gene's germline CDR1 is SGHNT and CDR2 YENEEA. CDR3 length: 15 amino acids. The CDR3 loop reads CASSLFGGARNEQFF. The DNA for the CDR3 is TGTGCCAGCAGCTTATTCGGGGGGGCCAGGAATGAGCAGTTCTTC.

V gene TRBV7-9 combines with J gene TRBJ1-5; tentative D call: TRBD1 (6 bases). V lost 5 bases and J lost 1, with 9 bases in between. The germline gives CDR1 SEHNR, CDR2 FQNEAQ (reference sequence). The CDR3 has 14 amino acids. In nucleotides, the CDR3 is TGTGCCAGCAGCCGTCAGGGGAGCAATCAGCCCCAGCATTTT. This codes for CASSRQGSNQPQHF.

The V gene is TRBV5-1, the J gene TRBJ1-3; a possible D gene is TRBD1 (5 bases). The V end lost 2 bases, the J end lost 3 bases, and 15 bases lay between the germline ends. CDR3 length equals 16 residues. CDR1 is SGHRS, CDR2 YFSETQ, per germline. In nucleotides, the CDR3 is TGCGCCAGCAGCTTAGAATCGGGGGACGGTGGAAACACCATATATTTT. Translated, it gives CASSLESGDGGNTIYF.

This chain joins TRBV25-1 and TRBJ1-6; 8 bases are shared with TRBD1. CDR3 size: 14 residues. Germline trimming cut 4 bases from V and 12 bases from J; bases unmatched to any gene: 8. Germline values: CDR1 MGHDK, CDR2 SYGVNS. The chain's CDR3 is CASSGSGQGLPLHF. DNA of the CDR3: TGTGCCAGCAGTGGGTCTGGACAGGGCTTACCCCTCCACTTT.

The chain is built from TRBV3-1 (or the pseudogene TRBV3-2) and TRBJ2-2, with 7 positions matching TRBD1. V dropped 4 bases and J dropped 2; count of bases not matched to a gene: 4. CDR3 length equals 15 residues. In germline, CDR1 is LGHDT, CDR2 YNNKEL (reference sequence). CDR3 in amino acids: CASSPGTANTGELFF. In nucleotides, the CDR3 is TGTGCCAGCAGCCCTGGGACAGCTAACACCGGGGAGCTGTTTTTT.

The chain uses TRBV5-8 and TRBJ2-3, with 8 nucleotides matching TRBD2. Germline assignment: CDR1 SGHTS and CDR2 YDEGEE. There are 14 residues in the CDR3. Unmatched junction bases numbered 3, after V lost 4 bases and J lost 2 bases. The CDR3 sequence is CASSSSGATDTQYF. The CDR3, as DNA: TGTGCCAGCAGCAGTAGCGGGGCCACAGATACGCAGTATTTT.

The chain employs TRBV5-1 and TRBJ1-3, with D perhaps matching TRBD1 (5 bases). The ends were cut back, 4 bases at V and 2 bases at J, with 10 bases in the middle. CDR1 SGHRS and CDR2 YFSETQ come from the germline V gene. The CDR3 loop spans 14 amino acids. The CDR3 region has the DNA TGCGCCAGCAGCGGGGGGTCAGCTGGAAACACCATATATTTT. Translation gives CASSGGSAGNTIYF.